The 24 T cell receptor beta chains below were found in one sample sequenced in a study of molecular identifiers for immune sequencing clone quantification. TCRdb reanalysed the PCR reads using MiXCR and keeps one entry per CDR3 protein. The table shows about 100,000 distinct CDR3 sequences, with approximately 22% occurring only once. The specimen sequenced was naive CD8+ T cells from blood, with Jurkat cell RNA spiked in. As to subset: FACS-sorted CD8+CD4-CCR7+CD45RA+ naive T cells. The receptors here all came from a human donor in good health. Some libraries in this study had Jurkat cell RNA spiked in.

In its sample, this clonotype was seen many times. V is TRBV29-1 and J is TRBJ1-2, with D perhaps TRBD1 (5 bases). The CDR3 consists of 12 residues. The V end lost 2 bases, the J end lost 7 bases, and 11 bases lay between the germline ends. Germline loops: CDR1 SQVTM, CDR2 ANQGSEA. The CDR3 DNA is TGCAGCGTTGAATCCCCCGGGGGTGGCTACACCTTC. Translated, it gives CSVESPGGGYTF.

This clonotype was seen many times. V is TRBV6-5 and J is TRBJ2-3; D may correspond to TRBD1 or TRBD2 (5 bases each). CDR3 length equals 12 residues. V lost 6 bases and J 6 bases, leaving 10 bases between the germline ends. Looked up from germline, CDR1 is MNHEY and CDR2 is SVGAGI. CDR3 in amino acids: CASSHGADTQYF. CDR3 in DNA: TGTGCCAGCAGCCACGGGGCGGATACGCAGTATTTT.

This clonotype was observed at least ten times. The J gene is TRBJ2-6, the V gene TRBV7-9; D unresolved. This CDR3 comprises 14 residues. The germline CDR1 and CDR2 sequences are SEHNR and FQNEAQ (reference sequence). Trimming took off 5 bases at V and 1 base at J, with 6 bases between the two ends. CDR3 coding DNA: TGTGCCAGCAGCCCAGGTTCTGGGGCCAACGTCCTGACTTTC. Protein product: CASSPGSGANVLTF. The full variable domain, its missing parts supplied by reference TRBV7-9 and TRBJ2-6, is DTGVSQNPRHKITKRGQNVTFRCDPISEHNRLYWYRQTLGQGPEFLTYFQNEAQLEKSRLLSDRFSAERPKGSFSTLEIQRTEQGDSAMYLCASSPGSGANVLTFGAGSRLTVL.

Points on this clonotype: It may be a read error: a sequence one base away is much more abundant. CDR3 sequence: CASSLTTTTGIYQPQHF. The CDR3 DNA reads as TGTGCCAGCAGCCTGACAACGACGACAGGGATTTATCAGCCCCAGCATTTT. The rearrangement uses TRBV12-1 and TRBJ1-5; the DNA was not compared with TRBD1, the D call given in the table. TRBV12-1 is given as a pseudogene. The length of the CDR3 is 17 residues.

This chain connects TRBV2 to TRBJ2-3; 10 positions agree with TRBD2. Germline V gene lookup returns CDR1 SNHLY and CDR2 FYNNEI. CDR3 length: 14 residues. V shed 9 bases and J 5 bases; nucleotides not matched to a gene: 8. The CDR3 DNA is TGTGCCAGGGCGGGGCTAGCGGGGGAAGATACGCAGTATTTT. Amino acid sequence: CARAGLAGEDTQYF.

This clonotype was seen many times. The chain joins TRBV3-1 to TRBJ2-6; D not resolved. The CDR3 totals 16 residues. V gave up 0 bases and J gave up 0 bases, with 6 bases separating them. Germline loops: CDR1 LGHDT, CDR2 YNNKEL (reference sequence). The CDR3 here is CASSQERDSGANVLTF. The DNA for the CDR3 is TGTGCCAGCAGCCAAGAACGAGACTCTGGGGCCAACGTCCTGACTTTC.

The CDR3, as DNA: TGTGCCAGCAGTTACTCCATCCACGGGGGTTTCTACGAGCAGTACTTC. It specifies CASSYSIHGGFYEQYF. This chain links TRBV6-2 or TRBV6-3 with TRBJ2-7, with D possibly being TRBD2 (6 bases). The CDR3 length is 16 residues. Germline V gene lookup returns CDR1 MNHEY and CDR2 SVGEGT. V was trimmed by 0 bases and J by 3 bases, leaving 15 bases between them.

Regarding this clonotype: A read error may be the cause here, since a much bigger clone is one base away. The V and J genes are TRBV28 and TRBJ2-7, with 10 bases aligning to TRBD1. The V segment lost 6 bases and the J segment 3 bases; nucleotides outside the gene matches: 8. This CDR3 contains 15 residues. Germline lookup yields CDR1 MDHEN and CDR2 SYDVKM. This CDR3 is CASRAGTGVGYEQYF. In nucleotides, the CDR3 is TGTGCCAGCAGGGCCGGGACAGGGGTAGGCTACGAGCAGTACTTC.

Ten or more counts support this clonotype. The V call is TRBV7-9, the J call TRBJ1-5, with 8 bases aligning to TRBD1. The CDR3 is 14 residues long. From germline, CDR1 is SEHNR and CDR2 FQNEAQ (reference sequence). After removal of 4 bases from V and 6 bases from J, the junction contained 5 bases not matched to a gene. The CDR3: CASSSGQGRQPQHF. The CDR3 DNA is TGTGCCAGCAGCTCAGGACAGGGTCGTCAGCCCCAGCATTTT.

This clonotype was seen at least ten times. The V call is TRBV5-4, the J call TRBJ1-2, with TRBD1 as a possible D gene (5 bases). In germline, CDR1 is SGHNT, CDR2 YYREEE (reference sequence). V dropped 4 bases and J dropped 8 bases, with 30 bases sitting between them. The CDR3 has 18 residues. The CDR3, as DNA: TGTGCCAGCAGCACATTACCGGGACTGAGCGCAATTGGAGCCGGCTACACCTTC. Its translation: CASSTLPGLSAIGAGYTF.

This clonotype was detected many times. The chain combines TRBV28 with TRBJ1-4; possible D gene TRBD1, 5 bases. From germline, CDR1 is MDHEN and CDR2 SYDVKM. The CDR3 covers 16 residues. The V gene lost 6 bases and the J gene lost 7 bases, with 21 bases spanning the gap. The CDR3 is CASSRPGAAESEKLFF. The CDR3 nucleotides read TGTGCCAGCAGCCGTCCCGGGGCGGCTGAGAGTGAAAAACTGTTTTTT.

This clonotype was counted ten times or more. The CDR3 sequence is CSARGRTGAYEQYF. CDR3 in DNA: TGCAGTGCTAGAGGTCGTACAGGGGCCTACGAGCAGTACTTC. V usage is TRBV20-1 and J usage is TRBJ2-7, with TRBD1 matching over 7 bases. The J segment lost 2 bases and the V segment lost 1 base, leaving 5 bases of the junction unmatched. The V gene's germline CDR1 is DFQATT and CDR2 SNEGSKA (reference sequence). The CDR3 consists of 14 residues.

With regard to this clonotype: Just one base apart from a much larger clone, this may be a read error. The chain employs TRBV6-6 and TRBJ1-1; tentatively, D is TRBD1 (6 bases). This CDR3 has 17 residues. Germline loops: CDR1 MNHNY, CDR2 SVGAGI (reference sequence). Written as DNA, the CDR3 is TGTGTCAGCACCCCCTCCGGGACAACGAAGCGAGACACTGAAGCTTTCTTT. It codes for CVSTPSGTTKRDTEAFF.

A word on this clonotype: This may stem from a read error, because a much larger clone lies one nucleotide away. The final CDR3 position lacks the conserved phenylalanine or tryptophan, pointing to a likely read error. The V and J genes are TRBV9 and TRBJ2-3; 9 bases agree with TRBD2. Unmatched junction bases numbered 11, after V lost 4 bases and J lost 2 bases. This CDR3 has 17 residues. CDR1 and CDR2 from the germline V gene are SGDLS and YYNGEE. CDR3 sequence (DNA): TGTGCCAGCAGCCTCGCGAGTCTAGCGGGGACCACAGATACGCAGTATCTT. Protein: CASSLASLAGTTDTQYL.

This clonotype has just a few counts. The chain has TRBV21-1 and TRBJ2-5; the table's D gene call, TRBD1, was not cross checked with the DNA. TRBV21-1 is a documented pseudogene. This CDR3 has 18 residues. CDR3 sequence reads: CASSTSYWNRGYQETQYF. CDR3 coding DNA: TGTGCCAGCAGCACGTCATATTGGAACAGGGGGTATCAAGAGACCCAGTACTTC.

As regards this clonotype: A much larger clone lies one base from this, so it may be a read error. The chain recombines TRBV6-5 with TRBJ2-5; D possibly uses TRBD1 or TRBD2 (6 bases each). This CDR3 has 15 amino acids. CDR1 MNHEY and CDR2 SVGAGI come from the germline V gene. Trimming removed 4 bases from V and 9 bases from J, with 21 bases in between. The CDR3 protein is CASSSYQGWGEAQYF. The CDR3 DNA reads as TGTGCCAGCAGTTCATACCAGGGGTGGGGGGAGGCCCAGTACTTC.

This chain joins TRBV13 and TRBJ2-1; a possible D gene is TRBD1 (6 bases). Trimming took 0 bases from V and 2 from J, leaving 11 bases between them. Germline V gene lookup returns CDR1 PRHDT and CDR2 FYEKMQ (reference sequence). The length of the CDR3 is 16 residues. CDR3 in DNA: TGTGCCAGCAGCTTAGGCCAGGGGTTCCCCTACAATGAGCAGTTCTTC. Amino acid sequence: CASSLGQGFPYNEQFF.

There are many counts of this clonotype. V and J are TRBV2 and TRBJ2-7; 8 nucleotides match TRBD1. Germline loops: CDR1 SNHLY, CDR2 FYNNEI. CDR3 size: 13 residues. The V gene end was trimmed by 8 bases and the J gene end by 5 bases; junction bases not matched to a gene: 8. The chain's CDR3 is CASHDRGSDEQYF. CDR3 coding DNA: TGTGCCAGCCACGACAGGGGAAGCGACGAGCAGTACTTC.

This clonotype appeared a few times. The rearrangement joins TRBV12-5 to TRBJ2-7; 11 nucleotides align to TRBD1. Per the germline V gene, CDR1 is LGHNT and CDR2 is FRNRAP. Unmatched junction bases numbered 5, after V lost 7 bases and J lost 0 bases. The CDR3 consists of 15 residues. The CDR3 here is CASDQGQGVSYEQYF. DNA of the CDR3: TGTGCTAGTGATCAGGGACAGGGGGTCTCCTACGAGCAGTACTTC.

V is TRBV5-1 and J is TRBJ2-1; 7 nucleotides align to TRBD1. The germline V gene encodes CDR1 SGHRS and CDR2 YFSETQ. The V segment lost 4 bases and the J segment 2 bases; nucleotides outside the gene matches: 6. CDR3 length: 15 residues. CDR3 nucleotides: TGCGCCAGCAGCCCGGCACAGGGGCCCTACAATGAGCAGTTCTTC. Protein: CASSPAQGPYNEQFF.

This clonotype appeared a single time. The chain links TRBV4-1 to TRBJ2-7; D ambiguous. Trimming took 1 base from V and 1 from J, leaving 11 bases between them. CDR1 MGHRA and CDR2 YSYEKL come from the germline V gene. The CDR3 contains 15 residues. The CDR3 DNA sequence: TGCGCCAGCAGCCAAGGGGGTCATGGGTCCTACGAGCAGTACTTC. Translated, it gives CASSQGGHGSYEQYF.

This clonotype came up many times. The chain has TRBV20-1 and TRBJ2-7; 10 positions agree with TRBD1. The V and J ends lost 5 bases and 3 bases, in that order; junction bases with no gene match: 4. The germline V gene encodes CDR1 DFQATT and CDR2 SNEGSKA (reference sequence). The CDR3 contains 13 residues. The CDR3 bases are TGCAGTGCTCGGGACAGGGGAGACTACGAGCAGTACTTC. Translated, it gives CSARDRGDYEQYF.

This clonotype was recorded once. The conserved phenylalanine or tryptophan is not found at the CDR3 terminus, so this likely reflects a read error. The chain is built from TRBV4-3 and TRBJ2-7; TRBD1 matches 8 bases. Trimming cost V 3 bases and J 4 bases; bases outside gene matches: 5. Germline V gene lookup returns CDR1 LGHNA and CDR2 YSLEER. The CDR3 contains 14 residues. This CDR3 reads CASSHGQGSYEQYL. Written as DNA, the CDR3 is TGCGCCAGCAGCCATGGACAGGGATCATACGAGCAGTACCTC.

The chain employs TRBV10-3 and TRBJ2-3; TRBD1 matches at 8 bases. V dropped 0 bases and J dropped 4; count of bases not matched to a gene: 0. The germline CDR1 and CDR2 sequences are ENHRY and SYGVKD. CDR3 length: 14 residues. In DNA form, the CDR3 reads TGTGCCATCAGTGAGTCGACAGGGGCAGATACGCAGTATTTT. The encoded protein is CAISESTGADTQYF.